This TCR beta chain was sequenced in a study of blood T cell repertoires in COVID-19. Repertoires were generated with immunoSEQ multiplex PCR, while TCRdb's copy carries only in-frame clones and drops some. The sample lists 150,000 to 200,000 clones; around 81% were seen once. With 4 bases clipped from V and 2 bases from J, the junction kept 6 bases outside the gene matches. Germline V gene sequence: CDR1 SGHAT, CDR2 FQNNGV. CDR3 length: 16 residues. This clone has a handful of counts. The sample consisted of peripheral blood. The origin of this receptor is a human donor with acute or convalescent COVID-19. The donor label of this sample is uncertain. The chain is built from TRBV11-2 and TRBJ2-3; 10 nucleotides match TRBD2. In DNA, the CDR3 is TGTGCCAGCAGCTCCCGAGCGGGAGGGCCCACAGATACGCAGTATTTT. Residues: CASSSRAGGPTDTQYF.